This entry features one T cell receptor (beta chain) sequence. Its target is not known. CDR1 is SGHRS, CDR2 YFSETQ, per germline. Trimming took 4 bases from V and 8 from J, leaving 21 bases between them. CDR3 length: 16 residues. These data belong to a study of CD8+CD57+ T cells in acquired aplastic anemia. In the study overall: Sorted CD4+ and CD8+ cells yielded roughly 3.5 ug of DNA on average.

Study-wide results and caveats: In CD8+ cells, Simpson's diversity showed no significant difference between patients and controls. It was found that roughly 31 CD8+ CDR3 sequences were shared between patients and controls.

Previously, flow cytometry had revealed CD8+CD57+ cell expansion in the patients chosen for sequencing. A severe acquired aplastic anemia diagnosis applied to all patients. Genomic DNA templated the TCR beta VDJ and CDR3 profiling. TCRdb reprocessed the reads via MiXCR and lists one record per CDR3 protein. The profile covers approximately 250,000 distinct CDR3 sequences, with approximately 82% appearing a single time and approximately 40% taken by the ten largest. The J gene is TRBJ1-4, the V gene TRBV5-1; no clear D gene. The material sequenced was sorted CD4+, CD8+, or CD8+CD57+ T cells (not recorded which) from PBMCs. The source of this sequence is a human donor with aplastic anemia. The CDR3 coding sequence is TGCGCCAGCAGCCCAACAGAGGGCGGGCGCAGGGAAAAACTGTTTTTT. It is translated as CASSPTEGGRREKLFF.